Only a few counts were recorded for the clone carrying this T cell receptor (beta chain). Its specificity is unknown. This CDR3 spans 14 amino acids. Germline values: CDR1 SNHLY, CDR2 FYNNEI. V lost 6 bases to trimming and J lost 0 bases, with 11 bases between them. The sample belongs to a study of radiation and T cells in renal cell carcinoma. The table came from immunoSEQ multiplex PCR; TCRdb's copy has only in-frame clones and leaves some out. Among 150,000 or so clones, around nine tenths were seen once, and the ten largest hold around 12%. This sample's time point: baseline pretreatment blood. The treatment denotes: 15 Gy SBRT to primary tumor, nephrectomy 4 weeks later. Radiation-treated patients gave blood at baseline, week 2 and week 4. The patient's renal cell carcinoma had clear cell pathology. Whole-study results and caveats: Top tumor clonotypes rose in blood 2 weeks post-radiation, then contracted.

The gene calls are TRBV2 and TRBJ1-1; D remains ambiguous. Source: blood, taken from a patient whose treatment included radiotherapy and nephrectomy. This receptor was obtained from a woman between 45 and 65 years old with renal cell carcinoma. CDR3 region: CASRSQLMNTEAFF. For the CDR3, the DNA is TGTGCCAGCAGAAGCCAATTAATGAACACTGAAGCTTTCTTT. The complete variable domain, with remaining parts taken from reference TRBV2 and TRBJ1-1, reads EPEVTQTPSHQVTQMGQEVILRCVPISNHLYFYWYRQILGQKVEFLVSFYNNEISEKSEIFDDQFSVERPDGSNFTLKIRSTKLEDSAMYFCASRSQLMNTEAFFGQGTRLTVV.